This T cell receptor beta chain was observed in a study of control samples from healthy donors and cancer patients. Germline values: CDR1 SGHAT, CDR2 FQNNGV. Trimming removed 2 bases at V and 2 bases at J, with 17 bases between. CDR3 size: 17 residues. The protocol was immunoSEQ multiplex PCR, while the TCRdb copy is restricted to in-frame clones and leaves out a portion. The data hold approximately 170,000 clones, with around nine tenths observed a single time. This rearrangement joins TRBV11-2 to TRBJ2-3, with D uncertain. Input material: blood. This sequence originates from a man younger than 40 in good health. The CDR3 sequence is CASSLRVPPKITDTQYF. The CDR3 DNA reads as TGTGCCAGCAGCTTAAGGGTCCCTCCGAAAATCACAGATACGCAGTATTTT.